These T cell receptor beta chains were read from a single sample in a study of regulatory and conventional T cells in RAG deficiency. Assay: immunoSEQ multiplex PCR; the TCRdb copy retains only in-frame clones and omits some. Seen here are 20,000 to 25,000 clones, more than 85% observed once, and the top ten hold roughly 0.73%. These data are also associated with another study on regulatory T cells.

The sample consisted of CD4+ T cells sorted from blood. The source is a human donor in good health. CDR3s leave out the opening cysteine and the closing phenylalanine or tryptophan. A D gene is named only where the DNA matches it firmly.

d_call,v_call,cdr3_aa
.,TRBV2,ASLEGWPQH
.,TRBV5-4,ASSKRTEETQY
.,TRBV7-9,ASSFTRDPFEAF
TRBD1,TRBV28,ATLWGQGAYEQY
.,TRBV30,AWSVLETQY
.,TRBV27,ASSWSPRYLSYEQY
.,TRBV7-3,ASSLTSNSPLH
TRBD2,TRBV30,AWSPGLARVGTQY
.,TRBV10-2,ASSTPAWAVANTGELF
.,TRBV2,ASTPAGRSSGANVLT
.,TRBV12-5,ASALMGQPQH
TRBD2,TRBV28,ASSFPGTMNTGELF
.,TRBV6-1,ASAIATTISYEQY
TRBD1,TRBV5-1,ASSQQGVDSPLH
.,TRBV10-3,AISEPGHETQY
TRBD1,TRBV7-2,ASSLRQGPGGYT
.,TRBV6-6,ASSAGTFQETQY
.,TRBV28,ASSLRGIEIKAF
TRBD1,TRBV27,ASSLGFGGQGSYEQY
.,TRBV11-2,ASSLGRKEQY
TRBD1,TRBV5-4,ASSTARDRGGSPLH
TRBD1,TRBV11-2,ASSRTRGQGVYEQY
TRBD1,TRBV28,ASSLDRTGGSSGYT
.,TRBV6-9,ASGRETITEAF